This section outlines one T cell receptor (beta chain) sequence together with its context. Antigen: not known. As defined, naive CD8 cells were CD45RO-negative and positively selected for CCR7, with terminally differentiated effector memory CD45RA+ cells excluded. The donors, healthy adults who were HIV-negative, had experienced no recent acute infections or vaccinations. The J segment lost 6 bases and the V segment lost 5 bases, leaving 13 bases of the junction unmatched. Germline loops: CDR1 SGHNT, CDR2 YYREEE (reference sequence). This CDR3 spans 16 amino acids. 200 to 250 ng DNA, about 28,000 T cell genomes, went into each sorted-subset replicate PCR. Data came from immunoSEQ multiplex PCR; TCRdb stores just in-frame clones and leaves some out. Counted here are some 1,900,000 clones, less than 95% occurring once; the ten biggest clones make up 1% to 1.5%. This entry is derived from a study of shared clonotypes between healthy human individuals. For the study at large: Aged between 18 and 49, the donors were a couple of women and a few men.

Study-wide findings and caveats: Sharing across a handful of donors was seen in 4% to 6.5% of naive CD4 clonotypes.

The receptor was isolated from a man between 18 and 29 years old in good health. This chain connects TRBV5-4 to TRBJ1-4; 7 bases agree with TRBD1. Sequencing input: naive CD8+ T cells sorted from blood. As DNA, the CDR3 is TGTGCCAGCAGTTCCGATCCTGTACAGGGGTATGAAAAACTGTTTTTT. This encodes CASSSDPVQGYEKLFF.